This T cell receptor beta chain derives from a study of PD-L1 blockade in urothelial cancer. The wider study: About 90% of the 29 patients were men who had bladder-origin urothelial cancer. Blood samples had a median of approximately 140,000 T cells, roughly 83,000 unique TCRs, and clonality 0.075 to 0.095.

Germline CDR1 and CDR2: MNHEY and SMNVEV (reference sequence). This CDR3 spans 19 amino acids. V lost 0 bases, J lost 3 bases, and 8 bases stayed unmatched. Sample time point: pretreatment peripheral blood. Patients yielded 1 to 8 samples each, pretreatment and on-treatment. Clones were read by immunoSEQ multiplex PCR, and TCRdb kept only the in-frame ones, dropping some. The sample lists some 65,000 clones, about four fifths seen once, with 2.5% to 4% in the top ten. This chain joins TRBV27 and TRBJ2-6, with 10 bases that match TRBD2. The specimen comprised PBMCs, sampled around atezolizumab (anti-PD-L1) treatment. The receptor was isolated from a man in his 70s with urothelial cancer. This CDR3 reads CASSLSEREGRVGANVLTF. The DNA of the CDR3 is TGTGCCAGCAGTTTATCGGAGCGGGAGGGCCGGGTTGGGGCCAACGTCCTGACTTTC.